These 27 T cell receptor beta chains originate from one sample sequenced in a study of T cell changes during pregnancy in multiple sclerosis. The protocol was immunoSEQ multiplex PCR, while the TCRdb copy is restricted to in-frame clones and leaves out a portion. This sample has some 87,000 clones, with more than 90% found just once. The material sequenced was CD4+ T cells from peripheral blood mononuclear cells, taken before pregnancy. The source is a female donor with multiple sclerosis, enrolled in a pregnancy study.

This sequence joins TRBV5-4 and TRBJ2-2, with 7 nucleotides matching TRBD2. The CDR3 covers 16 residues. CDR1 is SGHNT, CDR2 YYREEE, per germline (reference sequence). This chain's CDR3 is CAPSRKGGLGTGELFF. CDR3 DNA: TGTGCACCCTCACGTAAGGGAGGGTTAGGCACCGGGGAGCTGTTTTTT.

This clone occurred a few times. The chain uses TRBV7-2 and TRBJ2-2; no firm D call. Germline V gene sequence: CDR1 SGHTA, CDR2 FQGNSA. CDR3 size: 13 residues. The germline V and J ends were trimmed by 3 bases and 5 bases, with 7 bases remaining between them. CDR3 DNA sequence: TGTGCCAGCAGCTTCGAGTTAACCGGGGAGCTGTTTTTT. Translating gives CASSFELTGELFF.

This clone was detected once. This CDR3 reads CASSLSGGSYEQYF. As DNA, the CDR3 is TGTGCCAGCAGTCTAAGCGGGGGGTCCTACGAGCAGTACTTC. The chain employs TRBV27 and TRBJ2-7; 9 positions agree with TRBD2. The CDR3 runs to 14 residues. Trimming took 5 bases from V and 1 from J; bases not matched to a gene: 3. The germline CDR1 and CDR2 sequences are MNHEY and SMNVEV (reference sequence).

The chain recombines TRBV10-3 with TRBJ2-5; TRBD1 aligns across 9 bases. Germline V gives CDR1 ENHRY, CDR2 SYGVKD. The CDR3 loop spans 15 amino acids. J gave up 4 bases and V 3 bases, and 6 bases lay outside the gene matches. CDR3 amino acids: CAISDHGQGPETQYF. CDR3 DNA sequence: TGTGCCATCAGTGACCACGGACAGGGGCCAGAGACCCAGTACTTC.

This clone was counted only a few times. This chain joins TRBV10-3 and TRBJ2-7; maybe TRBD1 (6 bases). The germline V gene encodes CDR1 ENHRY and CDR2 SYGVKD. V shed 6 bases and J shed 3 bases, with 12 bases lying between them. This CDR3 comprises 13 residues. The CDR3 is CAIRGDTFYEQYF. The CDR3 nucleotides are TGTGCCATCAGGGGGGACACTTTCTACGAGCAGTACTTC.

This clone was observed once. This sequence joins TRBV6-5 and TRBJ1-2; a possible D gene is TRBD1 (6 bases). The CDR3 covers 15 residues. Trimming took off 4 bases at V and 6 bases at J, with 18 bases between the two ends. Germline CDR1 reads MNHEY; CDR2 reads SVGAGI. The chain's CDR3 is CASSFLGGRGDGYTF. CDR3 coding DNA: TGTGCCAGCAGTTTTCTGGGGGGCCGGGGGGATGGCTACACCTTC.

This clone was observed a single time. This chain uses TRBV5-1 with TRBJ2-5, with D perhaps TRBD1 (5 bases). Trimming cost V 0 bases and J 5 bases, with 14 bases left between them. The germline V gene has CDR1 SGHRS and CDR2 YFSETQ. CDR3 length equals 15 residues. Here the CDR3 reads CASSLAGPPGETQYF. CDR3 DNA: TGCGCCAGCAGCTTGGCGGGCCCCCCAGGGGAGACCCAGTACTTC.

The CDR3 coding sequence is TGTGCCAGCAGCCCGGACAGGGGGTCCTACGAGCAGTACTTC. Protein sequence: CASSPDRGSYEQYF. The chain has TRBV7-2 and TRBJ2-7; 10 nucleotides line up with TRBD1. The CDR3 is 14 residues long. Losses at the gene ends were 5 bases for V and 1 base for J; bases not matched to a gene: 2. CDR1 is SGHTA, CDR2 FQGNSA, per germline.

The chain has TRBV9 and TRBJ1-2; a weak D match, TRBD1 (5 bases). CDR1 is SGDLS, CDR2 YYNGEE, per germline. Trimming stripped 4 bases from V and 4 bases from J, with 20 bases between. This CDR3 is 16 amino acids long. CDR3 sequence reads: CASSTPRGQEGYGYTF. The CDR3 bases are TGTGCCAGCAGCACGCCTCGGGGCCAGGAGGGCTATGGCTACACCTTC.

The J gene is TRBJ2-7, the V gene TRBV7-2; TRBD1 matches 8 bases. J was trimmed by 4 bases and V by 4 bases; bases with no gene match: 6. Germline loops: CDR1 SGHTA, CDR2 FQGNSA. The CDR3 sequence is 14 residues long. CDR3 protein: CASSSRTGNYEQYF. CDR3 in DNA: TGTGCCAGCAGCTCCCGGACAGGGAATTACGAGCAGTACTTC.

The gene calls are TRBV18 and TRBJ2-1; 8 bases match TRBD2. V shed 0 bases and J 2 bases; nucleotides not matched to a gene: 9. The CDR3 is 18 amino acids. Germline CDR1 and CDR2: KGHSH and LQKENI. The CDR3 loop is CASSPPGWSGSPYNEQFF. CDR3 nucleotide sequence: TGTGCCAGCTCACCACCAGGATGGAGCGGGAGCCCCTACAATGAGCAGTTCTTC.

The V gene is TRBV27, the J gene TRBJ1-5; 9 bases align to TRBD1. Germline V lookup: CDR1 MNHEY, CDR2 SMNVEV (reference sequence). The CDR3 has 15 residues. Trimming took 6 bases from V and 4 from J; bases not matched to a gene: 7. As DNA, the CDR3 is TGTGCCAGCAGCCAGGACAGGGGAGGGAATCAGCCCCAGCATTTT. This sequence encodes CASSQDRGGNQPQHF.

The chain has TRBV11-3 and TRBJ2-1, with a tentative D call TRBD2 (6 bases). This CDR3 is built from 16 residues. Germline-derived CDR1 and CDR2 are SGHNT and YENEEA. V was pared by 5 bases and J by 6 bases, with 20 bases between. In DNA form, the CDR3 reads TGTGCCAGCAGCACAGAACCGGGACTGCCGACCAATGAGCAGTTCTTC. Protein sequence: CASSTEPGLPTNEQFF. The full variable domain, rest sourced from reference TRBV11-3 and TRBJ2-1, is EAGVVQSPRYKIIEKKQPVAFWCNPISGHNTLYWYLQNLGQGPELLIRYENEEAVDDSQLPKDRFSAERLKGVDSTLKIQPAELGDSAVYLCASSTEPGLPTNEQFFGPGTRLTVL.

The chain employs TRBV28 and TRBJ1-2, with D unresolved. From germline, CDR1 is MDHEN and CDR2 SYDVKM. The CDR3 has 14 amino acids. V dropped 3 bases and J dropped 4 bases, with 12 bases sitting between them. The CDR3 loop is CASSFLPGGYGYTF. CDR3 nucleotide sequence: TGTGCCAGCAGTTTTTTACCCGGAGGCTATGGCTACACCTTC.

V is TRBV18 and J is TRBJ2-3; 11 positions match TRBD1. Per the germline V gene, CDR1 is KGHSH and CDR2 is LQKENI. The V segment lost 0 bases and the J segment 6 bases; nucleotides outside the gene matches: 8. The CDR3 contains 17 residues. CDR3 sequence reads: CASSPPRGTGGSDTQYF. The CDR3, as DNA: TGTGCCAGCTCACCACCGCGTGGGACAGGGGGGTCCGATACGCAGTATTTT.

The sample holds one count of this clone. V gene TRBV2 combines with J gene TRBJ2-3; unclear D gene. In germline, CDR1 is SNHLY, CDR2 FYNNEI. The CDR3 contains 11 residues. Between the trimmed V and J ends, which lost 6 bases and 3 bases, there was a span of 4 bases. Here the CDR3 reads CASRETDTQYF. The CDR3 region has the DNA TGTGCCAGCAGGGAGACAGATACGCAGTATTTT. Full variable domain (missing parts from reference TRBV2 and TRBJ2-3): EPEVTQTPSHQVTQMGQEVILRCVPISNHLYFYWYRQILGQKVEFLVSFYNNEISEKSEIFDDQFSVERPDGSNFTLKIRSTKLEDSAMYFCASRETDTQYFGPGTRLTVL.

CDR3 bases: TGTGCCAGCAGCCCAGAAAGCGGGGGGGACACCTACGAGCAGTACTTC. Its translation is CASSPESGGDTYEQYF. V gene TRBV2 combines with J gene TRBJ2-7, with 10 bases matching TRBD2. Looked up from germline, CDR1 is SNHLY and CDR2 is FYNNEI. Trimming took 6 bases from V and 2 from J; bases not matched to a gene: 10. The CDR3 runs to 16 residues.

The chain links TRBV19 to TRBJ2-3; 10 nucleotides align to TRBD1. Germline CDR1 reads LNHDA; CDR2 reads SQIVND (reference sequence). V was pared by 5 bases and J by 6 bases, with 8 bases of the junction left unmatched. The CDR3 is 15 amino acids. The CDR3 reads CASSGRQGAIDTQYF. The DNA for the CDR3 is TGTGCCAGTAGTGGACGACAGGGGGCAATCGATACGCAGTATTTT.

V gene TRBV25-1 combines with J gene TRBJ2-5; D may be TRBD2 (7 bases). CDR1 is MGHDK and CDR2 is SYGVNS in the germline V gene. V lost 2 bases and J 4 bases, leaving 14 bases between the germline ends. The length of the CDR3 is 15 residues. This CDR3 is CASSEGRGGVETQYF. In DNA, the CDR3 is TGTGCCAGCAGTGAAGGAAGGGGGGGCGTAGAGACCCAGTACTTC.

The chain recombines TRBV15 with TRBJ2-7; TRBD1 matches at 9 bases. This CDR3 region has 14 residues. V trimming: 4 bases; J trimming: 3 bases; junction bases outside the gene matches: 4. Looked up from germline, CDR1 is LNHNV and CDR2 is YYDKDF (reference sequence). The CDR3 region is CATSTDRGLYEQYF. The CDR3 nucleotides are TGTGCCACCAGCACGGACAGGGGCCTCTACGAGCAGTACTTC.

The chain carries TRBV2 and TRBJ1-1, with TRBD1 identical over 10 bases. The J segment lost 10 bases and the V segment lost 6 bases, leaving 8 bases of the junction unmatched. The CDR3 sequence is 13 residues long. Germline V gene lookup returns CDR1 SNHLY and CDR2 FYNNEI. In DNA, the CDR3 is TGTGCCAGCAGGGACCGGGACAGGGGTTCAGCTTTCTTT. Translating it yields CASRDRDRGSAFF. The variable domain in full, completed from reference TRBV2 and TRBJ1-1, reads EPEVTQTPSHQVTQMGQEVILRCVPISNHLYFYWYRQILGQKVEFLVSFYNNEISEKSEIFDDQFSVERPDGSNFTLKIRSTKLEDSAMYFCASRDRDRGSAFFGQGTRLTVV.

CDR3 amino acids: CASSPQNGQETQYF. CDR3 in DNA: TGTGCCAGCTCACCACAGAACGGCCAAGAGACCCAGTACTTC. This rearrangement joins TRBV18 to TRBJ2-5; no clear D. Germline V gives CDR1 KGHSH, CDR2 LQKENI. This CDR3 contains 14 residues. Trimming took 1 base from V and 1 from J, leaving 7 bases between them.

This chain connects TRBV28 to TRBJ1-1, with TRBD1 matching over 10 bases. Germline V gene lookup returns CDR1 MDHEN and CDR2 SYDVKM. J was trimmed by 5 bases and V by 2 bases; bases with no gene match: 8. The CDR3 contains 16 residues. The CDR3, as DNA: TGTGCCAGCAGTTTAGACAGGGGGCGGATGGGGACTGAAGCTTTCTTT. This codes for CASSLDRGRMGTEAFF.

The chain employs TRBV7-2 and TRBJ2-7; a possible D gene is TRBD1 (6 bases). This CDR3 has 16 residues. Germline CDR1 and CDR2: SGHTA and FQGNSA. Trimming pared 4 bases from V and 4 bases from J, leaving 20 bases between. CDR3 residues: CASSSPRSDSKYEQYF. CDR3 nucleotides: TGTGCCAGCAGCTCCCCTCGATCGGACAGCAAATACGAGCAGTACTTC.

The CDR3: CASSSAASGDNEQFF. CDR3 DNA sequence: TGTGCCAGCAGCTCGGCGGCTAGCGGGGACAATGAGCAGTTCTTC. The chain employs TRBV5-4 and TRBJ2-1, with TRBD2 identical over 9 bases. V was clipped by 3 bases and J by 5 bases; unmatched bases: 6. Germline CDR1 and CDR2: SGHNT and YYREEE (reference sequence). The CDR3 totals 15 residues.

The gene calls are TRBV29-1 and TRBJ2-7; maybe TRBD2 (7 bases). Trimming stripped 7 bases from V and 9 bases from J, with 22 bases between. Germline loops: CDR1 SQVTM, CDR2 ANQGSEA. The CDR3 is 13 amino acids. Written as DNA, the CDR3 is TGCAGCGCCCAGCGGGCCCCGGGGGGCGGGCAGTACTTC. Translation gives CSAQRAPGGGQYF.

V and J are TRBV19 and TRBJ1-3, with D possibly TRBD1 on 5 matching bases. The CDR3 runs to 15 residues. Germline CDR1 and CDR2: LNHDA and SQIVND (reference sequence). Trimming pared 5 bases from V and 7 bases from J, leaving 18 bases between. The CDR3 sequence: CASSRQPFYANTIYF. The DNA for the CDR3 is TGTGCCAGTAGTCGACAGCCCTTTTATGCGAACACCATATATTTT.